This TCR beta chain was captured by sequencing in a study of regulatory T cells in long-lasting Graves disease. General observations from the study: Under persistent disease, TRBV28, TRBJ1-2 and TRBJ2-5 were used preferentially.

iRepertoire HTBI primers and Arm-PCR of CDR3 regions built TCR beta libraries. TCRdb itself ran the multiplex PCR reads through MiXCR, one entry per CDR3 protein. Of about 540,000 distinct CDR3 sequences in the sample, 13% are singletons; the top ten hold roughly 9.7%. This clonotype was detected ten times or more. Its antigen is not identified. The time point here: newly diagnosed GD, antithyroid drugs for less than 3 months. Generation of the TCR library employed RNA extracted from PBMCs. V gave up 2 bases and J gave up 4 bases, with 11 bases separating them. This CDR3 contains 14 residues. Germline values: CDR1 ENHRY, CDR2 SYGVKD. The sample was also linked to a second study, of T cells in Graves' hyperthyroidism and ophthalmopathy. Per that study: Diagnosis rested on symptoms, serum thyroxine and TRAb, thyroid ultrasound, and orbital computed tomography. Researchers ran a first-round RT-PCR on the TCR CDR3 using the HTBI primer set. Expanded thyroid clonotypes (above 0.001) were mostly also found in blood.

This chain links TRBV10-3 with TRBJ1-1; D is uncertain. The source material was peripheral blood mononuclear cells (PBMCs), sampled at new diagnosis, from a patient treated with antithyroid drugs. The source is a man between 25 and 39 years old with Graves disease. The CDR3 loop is CAISEDEGRTEAFF. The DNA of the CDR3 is TGTGCCATCAGTGAGGACGAGGGTCGCACTGAAGCTTTCTTT.